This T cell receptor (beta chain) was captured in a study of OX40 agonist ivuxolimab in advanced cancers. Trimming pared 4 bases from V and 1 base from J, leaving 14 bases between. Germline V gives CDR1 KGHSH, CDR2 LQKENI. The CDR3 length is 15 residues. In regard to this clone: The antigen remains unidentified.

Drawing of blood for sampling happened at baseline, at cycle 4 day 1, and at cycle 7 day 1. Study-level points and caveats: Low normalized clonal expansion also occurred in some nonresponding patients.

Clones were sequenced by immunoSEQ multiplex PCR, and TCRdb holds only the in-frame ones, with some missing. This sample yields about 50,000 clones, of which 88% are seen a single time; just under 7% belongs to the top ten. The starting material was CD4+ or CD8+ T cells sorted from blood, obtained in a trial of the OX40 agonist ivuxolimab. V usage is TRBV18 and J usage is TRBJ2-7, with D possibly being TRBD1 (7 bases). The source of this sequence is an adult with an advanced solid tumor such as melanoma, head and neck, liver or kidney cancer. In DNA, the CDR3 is TGTGCCAGCTCACGGACAGGAGGGATATCCTACGAGCAGTACTTC. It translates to CASSRTGGISYEQYF.